These 25 T cell receptor beta chains share one sample of origin, sequenced in a study of OX40 agonist ivuxolimab in advanced cancers. Assay used: immunoSEQ multiplex PCR; TCRdb lists only in-frame clones, some missing. This sample carries 50,000 to 75,000 clones, just over 90% of them seen once, and the ten largest clones take around 20%. The sequenced sample was CD4+ or CD8+ T cells sorted from blood, obtained in a trial of the OX40 agonist ivuxolimab. The receptors were gathered from an adult with an advanced solid tumor such as melanoma, head and neck, liver or kidney cancer.

The gene calls are TRBV7-9 and TRBJ2-1; D not certain. This CDR3 has 11 residues. Deletions cut 11 bases from V and 13 bases from J, with 18 bases between. The germline V gene encodes CDR1 SEHNR and CDR2 FQNEAQ (reference sequence). The CDR3 sequence is CALSLVVVQFF. The CDR3 DNA reads TGTGCCCTCTCTTTAGTTGTAGTCCAGTTCTTC.

The chain couples TRBV13 to TRBJ1-1; no clear D gene. The CDR3 has 13 amino acids. In germline, CDR1 is PRHDT, CDR2 FYEKMQ (reference sequence). V was clipped by 4 bases and J by 1 base, with 7 bases between them. The CDR3 nucleotides are TGTGCCAGCAGCTACGTTTCGAACACTGAAGCTTTCTTT. As protein: CASSYVSNTEAFF.

The genes are TRBV18 and TRBJ1-2, with a tentative D call TRBD1 (6 bases). V was trimmed by 7 bases and J by 1 base, leaving 19 bases between them. Germline loops: CDR1 KGHSH, CDR2 LQKENI. This CDR3 comprises 16 residues. The CDR3 loop reads CASWSGIGGVNYGYTF. The CDR3 region has the DNA TGTGCCAGCTGGTCAGGGATCGGGGGCGTTAACTATGGCTACACCTTC.

This rearrangement joins TRBV7-8 to TRBJ1-3; TRBD1 might be the D (6 bases). Germline CDR1 SGHVS, CDR2 FQNEAQ. The CDR3 runs 15 residues. Between the trimmed V and J ends, which lost 7 bases and 8 bases, there was a span of 21 bases. This CDR3 reads CASTPRGAGQDTIYF. The CDR3 nucleotides read TGTGCCAGCACCCCACGGGGGGCGGGTCAAGACACCATATATTTT.

J is TRBJ2-2 and V is TRBV29-1; D not resolved. V was shortened by 1 base and J by 2 bases, with 8 bases between the two germline ends. CDR1 SQVTM and CDR2 ANQGSEA come from the germline V gene. The CDR3 is 14 residues long. This chain's CDR3 is CSVEGRRNTGELFF. CDR3 sequence (DNA): TGCAGCGTTGAAGGTCGCAGAAACACCGGGGAGCTGTTTTTT.

The rearrangement links TRBV7-9 to TRBJ2-4; 10 bases are shared with TRBD2. The V gene's germline CDR1 is SEHNR and CDR2 FQNEAQ (reference sequence). CDR3 length: 17 residues. V lost 1 base to trimming and J lost 6 bases; unmatched junction nucleotides: 9. The CDR3 sequence is CASSLGVVVAGGNIQYF. In DNA form, the CDR3 reads TGTGCCAGCAGCTTAGGCGTAGTAGTAGCGGGGGGAAACATTCAGTACTTC.

This chain uses TRBV2 with TRBJ1-1, with 9 bases aligning to TRBD1. Germline assignment: CDR1 SNHLY and CDR2 FYNNEI. V dropped 3 bases and J dropped 4; count of bases not matched to a gene: 3. The length of the CDR3 is 14 residues. For the CDR3, the DNA is TGTGCCAGCAGTGAGGACAGGGGATTCACTGAAGCTTTCTTT. It is translated as CASSEDRGFTEAFF.

The chain is built from TRBV14 and TRBJ2-1; 9 bases map to TRBD1. The germline V gene encodes CDR1 SGHDN and CDR2 FVKESK. V was clipped by 5 bases and J by 7 bases; unmatched bases: 9. This CDR3 comprises 15 residues. The CDR3 is CASSNQTGTGNEQFF. Here the CDR3 DNA reads TGTGCCAGCAGCAATCAAACCGGGACAGGGAATGAGCAGTTCTTC.

CDR3 nucleotides: TGTGCCAACAGCAACACGTTCTGGGGCAAGAATCAGCCCCAGCATTTT. Its translation: CANSNTFWGKNQPQHF. The V gene is TRBV21-1, the J gene TRBJ1-5; the table's D call, TRBD1, has no DNA check behind it. TRBV21-1 is assigned pseudogene status. The CDR3 totals 16 residues.

The V gene is TRBV7-9, the J gene TRBJ2-5; D remains unclear. CDR1 SEHNR and CDR2 FQNEAQ come from the germline V gene (reference sequence). This CDR3 is built from 14 residues. Trimming cost V 5 bases and J 4 bases, with 14 bases left between them. The DNA for the CDR3 is TGTGCCAGCAGCCCCCGCCATGACCCAGAGACCCAGTACTTC. As protein: CASSPRHDPETQYF.

The chain has TRBV14 and TRBJ2-3; perhaps D is TRBD1 or TRBD2 (5 bases each). V lost 8 bases and J lost 6, with 18 bases in between. The V gene's germline CDR1 is SGHDN and CDR2 FVKESK. The CDR3 covers 14 residues. The CDR3 reads CASCQSGGADTQYF. The CDR3 DNA follows: TGTGCCAGCTGTCAAAGTGGGGGAGCGGATACGCAGTATTTT. The full variable domain, in which reference TRBV14 and TRBJ2-3 provide the parts outside the CDR3, is EAGVTQFPSHSVIEKGQTVTLRCDPISGHDNLYWYRRVMGKEIKFLLHFVKESKQDESGMPNNRFLAERTGGTYSTLKVQPAELEDSGVYFCASCQSGGADTQYFGPGTRLTVL.

As for this clone: The junction and the germline gene differ at one end; a read error may be behind it. Here the CDR3 DNA reads TGTGCCAGCAGCTCGGGACAGGCTAGCAATCAGCCCCAGCATTTT. Translating gives CASSSGQASNQPQHF. The chain employs TRBV5-1 and TRBJ1-5, with 8 positions matching TRBD1. Germline values: CDR1 SGHRS, CDR2 YFSETQ. The CDR3 consists of 15 residues.

In this sample, this clone turned up a few times. The chain employs TRBV6-5 and TRBJ2-1, with D tentatively TRBD1 (6 bases). V gave up 5 bases and J gave up 7 bases, with 18 bases separating them. This CDR3 comprises 15 residues. Germline V CDR1 and CDR2: MNHEY, SVGAGI. CDR3 DNA sequence: TGTGCCAGCAGTCCAACGGGGACACCCTGGAATGAGCAGTTCTTC. Encoded protein: CASSPTGTPWNEQFF.

The chain has TRBV27 and TRBJ2-5, with D maybe TRBD2 (5 bases). V was trimmed by 2 bases and J by 1 base, leaving 14 bases between them. Germline CDR1 and CDR2: MNHEY and SMNVEV (reference sequence). The CDR3 covers 16 residues. The CDR3 DNA is TGTGCCAGCAGTTTAATGGGTGAGGGAGTCCAAGAGACCCAGTACTTC. Translated: CASSLMGEGVQETQYF.

The sample holds one count of this clone. The chain has TRBV10-2 and TRBJ2-5, with 9 bases fitting TRBD1. V dropped 4 bases and J dropped 4; count of bases not matched to a gene: 1. The germline V gene encodes CDR1 WSHSY and CDR2 SAAADI. The CDR3 consists of 13 residues. The CDR3 loop is CASSGTGVETQYF. The CDR3 coding sequence is TGCGCCAGCAGTGGGACAGGGGTAGAGACCCAGTACTTC.

This clone was picked up a small number of times. The chain links TRBV29-1 to TRBJ2-3; the D gene is possibly TRBD1 (6 bases). Germline CDR1 SQVTM, CDR2 ANQGSEA. The CDR3 runs to 13 residues. The V gene lost 5 bases and the J gene lost 2 bases, with 11 bases spanning the gap. The CDR3 DNA reads as TGCAGCGTTACACAGGGCTACACAGATACGCAGTATTTT. Protein product: CSVTQGYTDTQYF.

V usage is TRBV4-1 and J usage is TRBJ2-4, with 8 bases identical to TRBD2. The CDR3 consists of 16 residues. With 0 bases clipped from V and 6 bases from J, the junction kept 7 bases outside the gene matches. Per germline, CDR1 MGHRA and CDR2 YSYEKL. In nucleotides, the CDR3 is TGCGCCAGCAGCCAAGAACAGCGGGGGTTAATAAACATTCAGTACTTC. It codes for CASSQEQRGLINIQYF.

A note on this clone: The sample has other DNA sequences that encode this CDR3 too. This sequence joins TRBV4-1 and TRBJ2-7; no clear D gene. The CDR3 has 13 amino acids. Trimming shortened V by 1 base and J by 1 base, and 5 bases separated the two germline ends. Germline CDR1 reads MGHRA; CDR2 reads YSYEKL. CDR3 DNA sequence: TGCGCCAGCAGCCAAGGTCGTTCCTACGAGCAGTACTTC. It translates to CASSQGRSYEQYF.

The chain carries TRBV7-9 and TRBJ2-2; D is ambiguous. CDR1 and CDR2 from the germline V gene are SEHNR and FQNEAQ (reference sequence). The CDR3 is 11 amino acids. The V and J ends lost 8 bases and 6 bases respectively, with 7 bases between them. CDR3 protein: CASLVPGELFF. The CDR3 DNA reads TGTGCCAGCCTTGTCCCCGGGGAGCTGTTTTTT. Full variable domain (missing parts from reference TRBV7-9 and TRBJ2-2): DTGVSQNPRHKITKRGQNVTFRCDPISEHNRLYWYRQTLGQGPEFLTYFQNEAQLEKSRLLSDRFSAERPKGSFSTLEIQRTEQGDSAMYLCASLVPGELFFGEGSRLTVL.

The chain is built from TRBV19 and TRBJ2-2; D uncertain. V was clipped by 7 bases and J by 4 bases, with 10 bases between them. Germline assignment: CDR1 LNHDA and CDR2 SQIVND (reference sequence). The CDR3 runs 13 residues. As DNA, the CDR3 is TGTGCCAGTACCCCTATGAGCACCGGGGAGCTGTTTTTT. It codes for CASTPMSTGELFF.

This clone was counted once. The chain carries TRBV6-1 and TRBJ2-3; 8 bases match TRBD2. Germline CDR1 reads MNHNS; CDR2 reads SASEGT. This CDR3 is 14 amino acids long. V shed 7 bases and J 5 bases; nucleotides not matched to a gene: 8. CDR3: CASKNGGAIDTQYF. CDR3 coding DNA: TGTGCCAGCAAGAACGGGGGGGCCATAGATACGCAGTATTTT.

The J gene is TRBJ1-4, the V gene TRBV15; D unresolved. Per germline, CDR1 LNHNV and CDR2 YYDKDF (reference sequence). Between the trimmed V and J ends, which lost 0 bases and 6 bases, there was a span of 14 bases. This CDR3 is built from 16 residues. In nucleotides, the CDR3 is TGTGCCACCAGCAGAGACTCCGGGTGGGGAGATGAAAAACTGTTTTTT. This codes for CATSRDSGWGDEKLFF.

V is TRBV7-9 and J is TRBJ2-7, with a possible D match to TRBD2 (6 bases). V shed 9 bases and J shed 2 bases, with 11 bases lying between them. This CDR3 region has 12 residues. Germline V gene data show CDR1 as SEHNR and CDR2 as FQNEAQ (reference sequence). CDR3 region: CASRLDAYEQYF. CDR3 nucleotide sequence: TGTGCCAGTCGACTAGACGCCTACGAGCAGTACTTC.

The chain joins TRBV29-1 to TRBJ2-5, with 9 bases matching TRBD2. This CDR3 spans 15 amino acids. CDR1 is SQVTM and CDR2 is ANQGSEA in the germline V gene. V was pared by 4 bases and J by 7 bases, with 13 bases of the junction left unmatched. The CDR3 here is CSVGWASGAQGTQYF. For the CDR3, the DNA is TGCAGCGTTGGGTGGGCTAGCGGGGCCCAGGGGACCCAGTACTTC.

There are a few counts of this clone. The V gene is TRBV7-6, the J gene TRBJ2-7; TRBD2 matches 10 bases. Trimming cost V 1 base and J 6 bases; bases outside gene matches: 6. The CDR3 consists of 15 residues. Germline V gene data show CDR1 as SGHVS and CDR2 as FNYEAQ. The CDR3 nucleotides are TGTGCCAGCAGCTTAGAGGTCCCTAGCGGGGGCGAGCAGTACTTC. Encoded protein: CASSLEVPSGGEQYF. The full variable domain, rest sourced from reference TRBV7-6 and TRBJ2-7, is GAGVSQSPRYKVTKRGQDVALRCDPISGHVSLYWYRQALGQGPEFLTYFNYEAQQDKSGLPNDRFSAERPEGSISTLTIQRTEQRDSAMYRCASSLEVPSGGEQYFGPGTRLTVT.